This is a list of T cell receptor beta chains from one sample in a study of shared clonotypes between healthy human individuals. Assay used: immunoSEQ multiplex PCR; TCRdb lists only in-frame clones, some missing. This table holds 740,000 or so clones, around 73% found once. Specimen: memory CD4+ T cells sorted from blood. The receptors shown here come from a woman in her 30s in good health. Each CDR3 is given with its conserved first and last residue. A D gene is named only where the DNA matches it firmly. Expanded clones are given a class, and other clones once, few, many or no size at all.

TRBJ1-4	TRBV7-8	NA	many	TGTGCCAGCAGTCTTGGAGGTTTCGTTACCAATGAAAAACTGTTTTTT	CASSLGGFVTNEKLFF
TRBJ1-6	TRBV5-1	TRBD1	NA	TGCGCCAGCAGCCCCGGAGGACAGGGTTTCCCCCTCCACTTT	CASSPGGQGFPLHF
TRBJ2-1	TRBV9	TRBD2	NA	TGTGCCAGCAGCGTAGTCGGTGGGAGGGCCATCAATGAGCAGTTCTTC	CASSVVGGRAINEQFF
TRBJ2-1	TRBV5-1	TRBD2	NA	TGCGCCAGCAGCTTGGCCACGGGGGAGGGCTACAATGAGCAGTTCTTC	CASSLATGEGYNEQFF
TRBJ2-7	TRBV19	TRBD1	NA	TGTGCCAGTAGTATTGGCGGACAGGCCCCCTACGAGCAGTACTTC	CASSIGGQAPYEQYF
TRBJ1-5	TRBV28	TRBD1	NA	TGTGCCAGCAGTTTACGCGGTGGCCAACAGGGGGTTTTTGGTAGCAATCAGCCCCAGCATTTT	CASSLRGGQQGVFGSNQPQHF
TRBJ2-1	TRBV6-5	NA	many	TGTGCCAGCAGTTACTCAAACGGGGATGAGCAGTTCTTC	CASSYSNGDEQFF
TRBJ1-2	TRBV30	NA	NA	TGTGCCTGGACTTTTGGCAGGGTCTATGGCTACACCTTC	CAWTFGRVYGYTF
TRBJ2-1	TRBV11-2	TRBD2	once	TGTGCCAGCAGCTTACTAGCGGGAGTGAATGAGCAGTTCTTC	CASSLLAGVNEQFF
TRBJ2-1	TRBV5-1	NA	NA	TGCGCCAGCAGCCTGGCGGGCAATGAGCAGTTCTTC	CASSLAGNEQFF
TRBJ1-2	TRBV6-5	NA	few	TGTGCCAGCAGTTACAGGGGCCTGGAATATGGCTACACCTTC	CASSYRGLEYGYTF
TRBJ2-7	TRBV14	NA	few	TGTGCCAGCAGCCAGTTTGATGGTGGCGAGCAGTACTTC	CASSQFDGGEQYF
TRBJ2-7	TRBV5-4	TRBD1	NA	TGTGCCAGCAGTTTTATTCCAACCGGGACAGGGAGGTACGAGCAGTACTTC	CASSFIPTGTGRYEQYF
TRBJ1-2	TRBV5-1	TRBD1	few	TGCGCCAGCAGCGTACAGGGGAGGGATGGCTACACCTTC	CASSVQGRDGYTF
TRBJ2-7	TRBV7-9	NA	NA	TGTGCCAGCAGCTTAGGAGGGGCCCACTCCGAGCAGTACTTC	CASSLGGAHSEQYF
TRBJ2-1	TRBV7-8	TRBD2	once	TGTGCCAGCAGCTGGACTAGCGATGAGCAGTTCTTC	CASSWTSDEQFF
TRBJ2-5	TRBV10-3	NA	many	TGTGCCATCAGTGCGGAGTTCGGAGCGGAGACCCAGTACTTC	CAISAEFGAETQYF
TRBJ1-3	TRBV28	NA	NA	TGTGCCAGCAGTTCTCATATTTCGGGGATTGGAAACACCATATATTTT	CASSSHISGIGNTIYF
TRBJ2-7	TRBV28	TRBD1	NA	TGTGCCAGCACCATAGGGACAGGGGCATCCTACGAGCAGTACTTC	CASTIGTGASYEQYF
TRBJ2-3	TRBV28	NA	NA	TGTGCCAGCAGTTTAGTTATCGGCACAGATACGCAGTATTTT	CASSLVIGTDTQYF
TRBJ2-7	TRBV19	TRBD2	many	TGTGCCAGTACGGCTAGCGGGTCCCTTGTGGACGAGCAGTACTTC	CASTASGSLVDEQYF
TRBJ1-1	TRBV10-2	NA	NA	TGCGCCAGCACAGGAAAACACCTTGGGAACATGAACACTGAAGCTTTCTTT	CASTGKHLGNMNTEAFF
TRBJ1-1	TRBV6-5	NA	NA	TGTGCCAGCAGTTACTCGTTAGGGGCAGGGAACACTGAAGCTTTCTTT	CASSYSLGAGNTEAFF
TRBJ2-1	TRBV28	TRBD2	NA	TGTGCCAGCAGTCAACCCCGGGACTACCACAATGAGCAGTTCTTC	CASSQPRDYHNEQFF
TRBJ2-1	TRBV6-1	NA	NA	TGTGCCAGCTCAGGGGACCTCTATGAGCAGTTCTTC	CASSGDLYEQFF
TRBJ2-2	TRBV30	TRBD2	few	TGTGCCTGGAGCGAATGGGCGGGAGGGCTAGGCACCGGGGAGCTGTTTTTT	CAWSEWAGGLGTGELFF
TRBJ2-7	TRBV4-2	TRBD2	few	TGTGCCAGCAGCCAAGGCGGGCGTTGGGCTAGCGGGAAGAGGAACGAGCAGTACTTC	CASSQGGRWASGKRNEQYF
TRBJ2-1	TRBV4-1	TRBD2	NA	TGCGCCAGCAGCCAAGGCGGGGGTCCCGTCCGCCATGAGCAGTTCTTC	CASSQGGGPVRHEQFF
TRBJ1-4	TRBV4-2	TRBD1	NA	TGTGCCAGCAGCCAGCGCGGACAGGGTGGCACTAATGAAAAACTGTTTTTT	CASSQRGQGGTNEKLFF
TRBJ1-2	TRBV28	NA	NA	TGTGCCAGCAGAAAGGGGAAACAGCCTAACTATGGCTACACCTTC	CASRKGKQPNYGYTF
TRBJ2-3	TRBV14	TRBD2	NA	TGTGCCAGCAGCACACCCGGGGGGGATACGCAGTATTTT	CASSTPGGDTQYF
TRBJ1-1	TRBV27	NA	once	TGTGCCAGCCGCGGGAGGCCGAACACTGAAGCTTTCTTT	CASRGRPNTEAFF
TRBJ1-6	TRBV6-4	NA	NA	TGTGCCAGCAGCGACGAGGCCGGGACCGGTTCACCCCTCCACTTT	CASSDEAGTGSPLHF
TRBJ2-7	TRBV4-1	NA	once	TGCGCCAGCAGCCAATTATACGTGGCGTTCTCCTACGAGCAGTACTTC	CASSQLYVAFSYEQYF
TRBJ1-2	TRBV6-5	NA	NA	TGTGCCAGCAGACGCAACCCGACAGGCAACTATGGCTACACCTTC	CASRRNPTGNYGYTF
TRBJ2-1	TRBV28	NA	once	TGTGCCAGCAGTTTTGGTACTAGCCGGTTTCTCTTC	CASSFGTSRFLF
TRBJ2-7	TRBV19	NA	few	TGTGCCAGTAGTATCGTTACCGGGTTGCAGCAGTACTTC	CASSIVTGLQQYF
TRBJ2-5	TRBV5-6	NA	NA	TGTGCCAGCAGCATATTTAGTGAGGGGACCCAAGAGACCCAGTACTTC	CASSIFSEGTQETQYF
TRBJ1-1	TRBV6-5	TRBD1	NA	TGTGCCAGCAAAGGGGACAGTGAAAACACTGAAGCTTTCTTT	CASKGDSENTEAFF
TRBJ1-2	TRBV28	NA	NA	TGTGCCAGCAGTCCCAGCCCAGACACCCATGGCTACACCTTC	CASSPSPDTHGYTF